The next 24 T cell receptor beta chains were all read from a single sample in a study of T-cell reconstitution after alpha-beta-depleted transplantation in children. Molecular barcoding with unique molecular identifiers was used for the TCRbeta library. TCRdb called the PCR reads again in MiXCR, with one record for every CDR3 protein. Of 300,000 to 400,000 distinct CDR3 sequences listed, about 16% were seen once; the top ten hold 35% to 50%. The sample here was PBMCs, mostly from graft donor cells, taken 360 days after TCRalphabeta/CD19-depleted stem cell transplant. The receptors derive from a male patient aged 2 to 9 who had a stem cell transplant for acute lymphoblastic leukemia, so the T cells may come from the graft donor.

The rearrangement joins TRBV6-5 to TRBJ1-2; no clear D. The germline CDR1 and CDR2 sequences are MNHEY and SVGAGI. V shed 0 bases and J shed 5 bases, with 19 bases lying between them. This CDR3 contains 17 residues. CDR3 in DNA: TGTGCCAGCAGTTACTCGTCGGGCGCAGGAGCCCCTTATGGCTACACCTTC. Encoded protein: CASSYSSGAGAPYGYTF.

There are a few counts of this clonotype. The V call is TRBV5-1, the J call TRBJ2-3; D remains unclear. Germline V gene data show CDR1 as SGHRS and CDR2 as YFSETQ. The CDR3 totals 15 residues. The V gene lost 7 bases and the J gene lost 5 bases, with 20 bases spanning the gap. The CDR3 loop is CASGLAPETQDTQYF. As DNA, the CDR3 is TGCGCCAGCGGCCTTGCGCCAGAGACCCAAGATACGCAGTATTTT.

This chain uses TRBV5-6 with TRBJ2-2, with TRBD2 matching 8 bases. CDR3 length: 15 residues. Trimming took 5 bases from V and 1 from J; bases not matched to a gene: 4. Per germline, CDR1 SGHDT and CDR2 YYEEEE. Here the CDR3 reads CASRELAENTGELFF. The CDR3 DNA follows: TGTGCCAGCAGGGAACTAGCGGAGAACACCGGGGAGCTGTTTTTT.

This clonotype has more than one count but fewer than ten. V usage is TRBV4-1 and J usage is TRBJ1-5; 9 positions agree with TRBD1. This CDR3 comprises 18 residues. Germline values: CDR1 MGHRA, CDR2 YSYEKL. The V segment lost 0 bases and the J segment 5 bases; nucleotides outside the gene matches: 11. CDR3 in DNA: TGCGCCAGCAGCCAAGATGGTGGGACAGGGAGAGTCTATCAGCCCCAGCATTTT. It specifies CASSQDGGTGRVYQPQHF.

Ten or more counts support this clonotype. J is TRBJ2-3 and V is TRBV20-1, with 14 bases fitting TRBD2. Germline V CDR1 and CDR2: DFQATT, SNEGSKA (reference sequence). This CDR3 comprises 15 residues. J lost 8 bases, V lost 4 bases, and 8 bases had no gene match. CDR3 coding DNA: TGCAGTGCTATGGGACTAGCGGGGGCAACGGGTACGCAGTATTTT. Amino acid sequence: CSAMGLAGATGTQYF.

This clonotype was counted between two and nine times. The genes are TRBV4-3 and TRBJ2-5; the D is unclear. The CDR3 extends over 15 amino acids. V dropped 6 bases and J dropped 2 bases, with 16 bases sitting between them. Germline V CDR1 and CDR2: LGHNA, YSLEER. The CDR3 region has the DNA TGCGCCAGCAGTCGGATCATGGCCGGACAAGAGACCCAGTACTTC. Translated, it gives CASSRIMAGQETQYF.

The chain employs TRBV5-1 and TRBJ1-1; D call uncertain. This CDR3 is 16 amino acids long. The V end was cut by 0 bases, the J end by 3 bases, with 15 bases between. Germline V gene sequence: CDR1 SGHRS, CDR2 YFSETQ. The CDR3 loop reads CASSLGAGSTYTEAFF. The CDR3 DNA sequence: TGCGCCAGCAGCTTGGGGGCAGGCTCGACCTACACTGAAGCTTTCTTT.

The chain is built from TRBV24-1 and TRBJ2-1, with 12 bases aligning to TRBD2. Germline V CDR1 and CDR2: KGHDR, SFDVKD. The V and J ends lost 1 base and 6 bases, in that order; junction bases with no gene match: 3. The CDR3 is 16 amino acids. The CDR3 reads CATSDLGTSGSNEQFF. In DNA form, the CDR3 reads TGTGCCACCAGTGATTTAGGGACTAGCGGGTCCAATGAGCAGTTCTTC.

This clonotype has more than one count but fewer than ten. The V gene is TRBV18, the J gene TRBJ1-5; D gene unclear. This CDR3 has 16 residues. Trimming shortened V by 2 bases and J by 0 bases, and 11 bases separated the two germline ends. Germline V gene data show CDR1 as KGHSH and CDR2 as LQKENI. The CDR3 loop reads CASSPEFRHSNQPQHF. The CDR3 coding sequence is TGTGCCAGCTCACCAGAGTTTAGGCATAGCAATCAGCCCCAGCATTTT.

This clonotype appeared a few times. The V gene is TRBV20-1, the J gene TRBJ2-7, with 10 bases fitting TRBD2. CDR3 length: 17 amino acids. The V gene end was trimmed by 0 bases and the J gene end by 1 base; junction bases not matched to a gene: 9. Germline CDR1 is DFQATT and CDR2 is SNEGSKA (reference sequence). CDR3 in amino acids: CSARDWEREGPSYEQYF. CDR3 bases: TGCAGTGCTAGAGATTGGGAGCGGGAGGGCCCATCCTACGAGCAGTACTTC.

The sample holds a few counts of this clonotype. The chain carries TRBV23-1 and TRBJ1-4; TRBD1 might be the D (5 bases). TRBV23-1 carries the ORF label, with uncertain function. Trimming left V 4 bases short and J 0 bases short, with 15 bases between. The CDR3 has 17 amino acids. CDR3 bases: TGCGCCAGCAGTCTGAACCAGGGCGTCGCAACTAATGAAAAACTGTTTTTT. Amino acids: CASSLNQGVATNEKLFF.

The chain recombines TRBV7-6 with TRBJ2-7; 8 positions match TRBD1. CDR3 length: 14 residues. V trimming: 4 bases; J trimming: 0 bases; junction bases outside the gene matches: 2. The germline V gene encodes CDR1 SGHVS and CDR2 FNYEAQ. The CDR3 region is CASSSGQASYEQYF. CDR3 bases: TGTGCCAGCAGCTCGGGACAGGCCTCCTACGAGCAGTACTTC.

This clonotype turned up a few times. J is TRBJ1-6 and V is TRBV20-1; TRBD1 might be the D (6 bases). The germline CDR1 and CDR2 sequences are DFQATT and SNEGSKA (reference sequence). Trimming took 6 bases from V and 7 from J, leaving 13 bases between them. CDR3 length equals 13 residues. DNA for the CDR3: TGCAGTGCAAGTCAGGGGCCGAATTCACCCCTCCACTTT. Translation gives CSASQGPNSPLHF.

This clonotype was detected a few times. The chain links TRBV29-1 to TRBJ2-7, with no clear D. V was shortened by 7 bases and J by 4 bases, with 14 bases between the two germline ends. The germline V gene encodes CDR1 SQVTM and CDR2 ANQGSEA. This CDR3 has 12 residues. The CDR3 is CSARRTGYEQYF. DNA for the CDR3: TGCAGCGCCCGAAGGACGGGTTACGAGCAGTACTTC.

The V call is TRBV5-6, the J call TRBJ2-5; D tentatively fits TRBD1 or TRBD2 (6 bases each). Looked up from germline, CDR1 is SGHDT and CDR2 is YYEEEE. The CDR3 contains 16 residues. The V end lost 2 bases, the J end lost 1 base, and 15 bases lay between the germline ends. This CDR3 reads CASSLIKGGLQETQYF. The CDR3 DNA reads TGTGCCAGCAGCTTAATAAAGGGGGGCCTCCAAGAGACCCAGTACTTC.

In its sample, this clonotype was seen a few times. The CDR3 region has the DNA TGTGCCAGCAGCTTAGAGTCATTAGCTGAAGCTTTCTTT. It yields the protein CASSLESLAEAFF. This chain connects TRBV11-2 to TRBJ1-1; D is undetermined. Deletions cut 0 bases from V and 6 bases from J, with 8 bases between. CDR3 size: 13 residues. The germline gives CDR1 SGHAT, CDR2 FQNNGV.

This clonotype was detected a few times. The chain uses TRBV15 and TRBJ1-2; perhaps TRBD1 as D (5 bases). CDR3 length: 14 residues. Germline CDR1 and CDR2: LNHNV and YYDKDF (reference sequence). With 0 bases removed from V and 6 bases from J, the gap between germline ends came to 11 bases. CDR3 DNA sequence: TGTGCCACCAGCAGAGATCCGAGAGGGGATGGCTACACCTTC. Translation: CATSRDPRGDGYTF.

V usage is TRBV2 and J usage is TRBJ2-1; the D gene could be TRBD1 or TRBD2 (5 bases each). Trimming shortened V by 4 bases and J by 9 bases, and 19 bases separated the two germline ends. CDR1 is SNHLY and CDR2 is FYNNEI in the germline V gene. This CDR3 spans 15 amino acids. For the CDR3, the DNA is TGTGCCAGCAGTGCTTTAGAGGGGAGTAGTGGTGAGCAGTTCTTC. Translated, it gives CASSALEGSSGEQFF.

V usage is TRBV7-6 and J usage is TRBJ2-6; 7 positions agree with TRBD1. The CDR3 is made up of 21 amino acids. V trimming: 5 bases; J trimming: 0 bases; junction bases outside the gene matches: 19. From germline, CDR1 is SGHVS and CDR2 FNYEAQ. CDR3 in amino acids: CASSLSGTEYETISGANVLTF. The CDR3 DNA is TGTGCCAGCAGCCTCTCCGGGACAGAATATGAAACCATCTCTGGGGCCAACGTCCTGACTTTC.

J is TRBJ1-1 and V is TRBV5-4, with 7 positions matching TRBD1. Germline trimming cut 4 bases from V and 0 bases from J; bases unmatched to any gene: 9. In germline, CDR1 is SGHNT, CDR2 YYREEE (reference sequence). There are 16 residues in the CDR3. The CDR3 nucleotides read TGTGCCAGCAGCCCCACACAGGGGCCCTTGAACACTGAAGCTTTCTTT. Protein sequence: CASSPTQGPLNTEAFF.

This clonotype was observed at least ten times. This chain joins TRBV12-3 or TRBV12-4 and TRBJ2-7; 14 bases match TRBD2. Unmatched junction bases numbered 6, after V lost 8 bases and J lost 6 bases. This CDR3 has 14 residues. CDR3 protein: CASARGTSGGEQYF. The DNA of the CDR3 is TGTGCCAGCGCCCGGGGGACTAGCGGGGGCGAGCAGTACTTC.

The chain combines TRBV29-1 with TRBJ2-1; D not certain. CDR1 is SQVTM and CDR2 is ANQGSEA in the germline V gene. V dropped 2 bases and J dropped 5 bases, with 10 bases sitting between them. This CDR3 region has 13 residues. In DNA, the CDR3 is TGCAGCGTTGAAAGGGCTAGGGACAATGAGCAGTTCTTC. Its translation: CSVERARDNEQFF.

This clonotype has a count of ten or more. CDR3 region: CSAGQTGDTQYF. In nucleotides, the CDR3 is TGCAGTGCAGGGCAGACGGGAGATACGCAGTATTTT. The chain uses TRBV20-1 and TRBJ2-3; D not certain. This CDR3 region has 12 residues. Deletions cut 6 bases from V and 5 bases from J, with 12 bases between. CDR1 DFQATT and CDR2 SNEGSKA come from the germline V gene (reference sequence).

This rearrangement joins TRBV28 to TRBJ2-1; 7 bases fit TRBD2. This CDR3 has 17 amino acids. V was pared by 8 bases and J by 8 bases, with 21 bases of the junction left unmatched. In germline, CDR1 is MDHEN, CDR2 SYDVKM. The CDR3 sequence is CASLPWVSAGAGDEQFF. DNA of the CDR3: TGTGCCAGCCTCCCATGGGTCTCGGCGGGAGCTGGAGATGAGCAGTTCTTC.